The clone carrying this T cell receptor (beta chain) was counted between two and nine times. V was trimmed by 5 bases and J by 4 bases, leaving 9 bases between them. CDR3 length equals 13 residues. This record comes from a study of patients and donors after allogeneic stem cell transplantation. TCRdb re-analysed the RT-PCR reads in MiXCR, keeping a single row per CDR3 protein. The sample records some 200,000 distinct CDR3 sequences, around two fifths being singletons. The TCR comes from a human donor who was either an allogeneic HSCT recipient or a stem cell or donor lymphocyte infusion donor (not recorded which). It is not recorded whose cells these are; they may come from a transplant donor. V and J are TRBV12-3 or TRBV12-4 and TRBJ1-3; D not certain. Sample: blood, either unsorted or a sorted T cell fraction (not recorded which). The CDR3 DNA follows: TGTGCCAGCAGTCTTCCACCGGGAAACACCATATATTTT. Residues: CASSLPPGNTIYF.